Presented here are 26 T cell receptor beta chains from one specimen sequenced in a study of shared clonotypes between healthy human individuals. TCRdb's copy holds only in-frame clones and misses some; the assay was immunoSEQ multiplex PCR. The sample yields some 1 million clones, about 75% seen once. Specimen: memory CD4+ T cells sorted from blood. Subset here: CD45RA-negative fraction. These receptors all come from a man between 18 and 29 years old in good health.

This clone has a handful of counts. The V and J genes are TRBV5-1 and TRBJ2-7; 11 bases are shared with TRBD1. With 4 bases clipped from V and 2 bases from J, the junction kept 2 bases outside the gene matches. Germline CDR1 and CDR2: SGHRS and YFSETQ. CDR3 length: 14 residues. CDR3 in DNA: TGCGCCAGCAGCGTGGACAGGGGGCCCTACGAGCAGTACTTC. It yields the protein CASSVDRGPYEQYF.

The gene calls are TRBV9 and TRBJ2-1; TRBD2 matches at 13 bases. Unmatched junction bases numbered 6, after V lost 0 bases and J lost 6 bases. Germline assignment: CDR1 SGDLS and CDR2 YYNGEE. The CDR3 extends over 17 amino acids. The CDR3 is CASSVAPGLAGVNEQFF. Written as DNA, the CDR3 is TGTGCCAGCAGCGTAGCCCCCGGACTAGCGGGAGTCAATGAGCAGTTCTTC.

The chain links TRBV4-3 to TRBJ2-3; 9 positions agree with TRBD2. The germline V gene encodes CDR1 LGHNA and CDR2 YSLEER. The CDR3 runs 17 residues. Unmatched junction bases numbered 11, after V lost 2 bases and J lost 5 bases. Here the CDR3 DNA reads TGCGCCAGCAGCCAACAACCACCGGGACTAGCATTAGATACGCAGTATTTT. Its translation: CASSQQPPGLALDTQYF.

The CDR3 loop reads CSVGDSGANVLTF. The CDR3 DNA reads TGCAGCGTTGGGGACTCTGGGGCCAACGTCCTGACTTTC. This chain joins TRBV29-1 and TRBJ2-6; D unclear. Per germline, CDR1 SQVTM and CDR2 ANQGSEA. This CDR3 comprises 13 residues. Trimming took 4 bases from V and 0 from J, leaving 4 bases between them.

Only a few counts were recorded for this clone. The chain couples TRBV19 to TRBJ1-2, with no clear D. In germline, CDR1 is LNHDA, CDR2 SQIVND (reference sequence). CDR3 size: 15 residues. The germline V and J ends were trimmed by 2 bases and 2 bases, with 12 bases remaining between them. CDR3 protein: CASSIPTTGNYGYTF. The CDR3 nucleotides are TGTGCCAGTAGTATACCCACGACGGGAAACTATGGCTACACCTTC.

Only one count was recorded for this clone. The rearrangement links TRBV1 to TRBJ1-6; the table's D call, TRBD1, has no DNA check behind it. TRBV1 is labeled a pseudogene. This CDR3 has 19 residues. In DNA, the CDR3 is TGCACCAGCAGGAGAAGACCTTACCCGGACAGGGGATATCCTTCACCCCTCCACTTT. This gives the protein CTSRRRPYPDRGYPSPLHF.

Concerning this clone: The junction departs from the called germline gene at one end, perhaps through a read error. The J gene is TRBJ1-6, the V gene TRBV5-1; possibly TRBD1 for D (6 bases). CDR1 is SGHRS and CDR2 is YFSETQ in the germline V gene. This CDR3 contains 15 residues. The CDR3: CASSSGDGLRSPLNF. The CDR3 coding sequence is TGCGCCAGCAGCTCAGGGGACGGACTGAGGTCACCCCTCAACTTT.

The sample holds a few counts of this clone. Given a far larger clone just one base away, this is likely a sequencing read error. V and J are TRBV7-2 and TRBJ2-7; D not certain. Trimming pared 5 bases from V and 2 bases from J, leaving 7 bases between. CDR3 length: 12 residues. From germline, CDR1 is SGHTA and CDR2 FQGNSA. The CDR3 protein is CASSPRPYEQYF. DNA for the CDR3: TGTGCCAGCAGCCCCCGTCCCTACGAGCAGTACTTC. Based on the CDR3 plus reference TRBV7-2 and TRBJ2-7, the full variable domain is GAGVSQSPSNKVTEKGKDVELRCDPISGHTALYWYRQSLGQGLEFLIYFQGNSAPDKSGLPSDRFSAERTGGSVSTLTIQRTQQEDSAVYLCASSPRPYEQYFGPGTRLTVT.

The chain has TRBV28 and TRBJ1-4; D is ambiguous. The V and J ends lost 6 bases and 0 bases respectively, with 26 bases between them. Germline lookup yields CDR1 MDHEN and CDR2 SYDVKM. The CDR3 length is 20 residues. CDR3 protein: CASSWQLGEAFTSTNEKLFF. The CDR3 DNA is TGTGCCAGCAGCTGGCAGTTGGGCGAAGCTTTCACCTCAACTAATGAAAAACTGTTTTTT.

On this clone itself: Only one base separates this from a far larger clonotype, so it likely reflects a read error. The V and J genes are TRBV7-2 and TRBJ2-5; D is perhaps TRBD1 (5 bases). The V gene lost 3 bases and the J gene lost 7 bases, with 21 bases spanning the gap. Per the germline V gene, CDR1 is SGHTA and CDR2 is FQGNSA. The CDR3 totals 16 residues. The DNA for the CDR3 is TGTGCCAGCAGCTTTGGGTGGGGCCTCAGGGAAGGGACCCAGTACTTC. This gives the protein CASSFGWGLREGTQYF.

This chain links TRBV9 with TRBJ2-7, with unresolved D. Germline V lookup: CDR1 SGDLS, CDR2 YYNGEE. Trimming pared 0 bases from V and 0 bases from J, leaving 10 bases between. CDR3 length: 15 residues. The CDR3 DNA reads as TGTGCCAGCAGCGTAGCTCCTGGCGACTCCTACGAGCAGTACTTC. The encoded protein is CASSVAPGDSYEQYF.

A few counts support this clone. The chain uses TRBV7-2 and TRBJ2-1, with unresolved D. V was cut by 5 bases and J by 10 bases, with 12 bases left in between. The CDR3 is 12 residues long. In germline, CDR1 is SGHTA, CDR2 FQGNSA. CDR3 coding DNA: TGTGCCAGCAGCCCGACCCTTCAAGAGCAGTTCTTC. It translates to CASSPTLQEQFF. The full variable domain, completed using reference TRBV7-2 and TRBJ2-1, is GAGVSQSPSNKVTEKGKDVELRCDPISGHTALYWYRQSLGQGLEFLIYFQGNSAPDKSGLPSDRFSAERTGGSVSTLTIQRTQQEDSAVYLCASSPTLQEQFFGPGTRLTVL.

The genes are TRBV15 and TRBJ2-3; 7 bases agree with TRBD2. Germline V gene data show CDR1 as LNHNV and CDR2 as YYDKDF (reference sequence). The CDR3 spans 16 residues. The V segment lost 0 bases and the J segment 2 bases; nucleotides outside the gene matches: 5. The CDR3 DNA follows: TGTGCCACCAGCAGAGATGGGAGGGGCCTCACAGATACGCAGTATTTT. This codes for CATSRDGRGLTDTQYF.

The sample holds a few counts of this clone. The V and J genes are TRBV19 and TRBJ2-1; 8 bases match TRBD2. The CDR3 is 15 residues long. The germline V gene has CDR1 LNHDA and CDR2 SQIVND (reference sequence). J lost 0 bases, V lost 3 bases, and 1 base had no gene match. The CDR3 sequence: CASSMSGSSYNEQFF. DNA of the CDR3: TGTGCCAGTAGTATGAGCGGGAGCTCCTACAATGAGCAGTTCTTC.

V gene TRBV29-1 combines with J gene TRBJ1-5, with a tentative D call TRBD1 (5 bases). The ends were cut back, 6 bases at V and 3 bases at J, with 12 bases in the middle. The CDR3 runs to 13 residues. The germline V gene has CDR1 SQVTM and CDR2 ANQGSEA. CDR3 nucleotide sequence: TGCAGCGTCGCCCGGGACGACAATCAGCCCCAGCATTTT. It specifies CSVARDDNQPQHF.

The chain has TRBV2 and TRBJ2-1, with D possibly being TRBD1 (5 bases). The V end lost 5 bases, the J end lost 1 base, and 12 bases lay between the germline ends. Looked up from germline, CDR1 is SNHLY and CDR2 is FYNNEI. The CDR3 loop spans 15 amino acids. The CDR3 DNA follows: TGTGCCAGCAGTCTCCAGGGAACATCCTACAATGAGCAGTTCTTC. This gives the protein CASSLQGTSYNEQFF. The variable domain in full, with the rest retrieved from reference TRBV2 and TRBJ2-1, is EPEVTQTPSHQVTQMGQEVILRCVPISNHLYFYWYRQILGQKVEFLVSFYNNEISEKSEIFDDQFSVERPDGSNFTLKIRSTKLEDSAMYFCASSLQGTSYNEQFFGPGTRLTVL.

This sequence joins TRBV10-3 and TRBJ2-7; 14 nucleotides line up with TRBD2. J was trimmed by 4 bases and V by 4 bases; bases with no gene match: 0. The CDR3 runs 14 residues. From germline, CDR1 is ENHRY and CDR2 SYGVKD. CDR3 protein: CAISGTSGRYEQYF. The CDR3 DNA is TGTGCCATCAGTGGGACTAGCGGGAGGTACGAGCAGTACTTC.

CDR3 in DNA: TGTGCCAGCAAGAAAGGGGGTCGAAGATACGAGCAGTACTTC. Residues: CASKKGGRRYEQYF. This chain links TRBV2 with TRBJ2-7, with TRBD1 as a possible D gene (6 bases). V was shortened by 7 bases and J by 4 bases, with 17 bases between the two germline ends. The CDR3 is made up of 14 amino acids. Germline V gives CDR1 SNHLY, CDR2 FYNNEI.

The chain employs TRBV5-4 and TRBJ2-6; D gene ambiguous. Deletions cut 3 bases from V and 0 bases from J, with 10 bases between. Germline assignment: CDR1 SGHNT and CDR2 YYREEE (reference sequence). CDR3 length: 16 amino acids. In DNA, the CDR3 is TGTGCCAGCAGCTCCGGGTCCAACTCTGGGGCCAACGTCCTGACTTTC. Translation: CASSSGSNSGANVLTF.

CDR3 DNA: TGTGCCAGCGCCCCCAGGGTGAGCCGCTACGAGCAGTACTTC. Its translation: CASAPRVSRYEQYF. The V gene is TRBV7-8, the J gene TRBJ2-7; maybe TRBD1 (5 bases). Germline CDR1 is SGHVS and CDR2 is FQNEAQ. V gave up 8 bases and J gave up 3 bases, with 17 bases separating them. The CDR3 runs 14 residues.

The chain employs TRBV6-6 and TRBJ2-7; 8 bases line up with TRBD2. The CDR3 runs 13 residues. Germline-derived CDR1 and CDR2 are MNHNY and SVGAGI (reference sequence). Trimming at V came to 7 bases and at J to 6 bases, leaving 8 bases not matched to a gene. CDR3 coding DNA: TGTGCCAGCATCTTTGCGGGGGGTGTCGAGCAGTACTTC. This gives the protein CASIFAGGVEQYF.

V and J are TRBV21-1 and TRBJ1-5. TRBV21-1 counts as a pseudogene. CDR3 size: 14 residues. Here the CDR3 reads CASSVRAGKRAQHF. As DNA, the CDR3 is TGTGCCAGCAGCGTTCGGGCCGGGAAAAGGGCCCAGCATTTT.

The chain carries TRBV11-2 and TRBJ2-5; 11 positions agree with TRBD2. Germline values: CDR1 SGHAT, CDR2 FQNNGV. J lost 2 bases, V lost 3 bases, and 11 bases had no gene match. The CDR3 covers 18 residues. In DNA, the CDR3 is TGTGCCAGCAGCTTCCTGGGACTAGCGGCAAACCAACAAGAGACCCAGTACTTC. Amino acid sequence: CASSFLGLAANQQETQYF.

The chain employs TRBV10-3 and TRBJ1-1; 8 positions match TRBD1. With 11 bases clipped from V and 2 bases from J, the junction kept 7 bases outside the gene matches. Germline V gives CDR1 ENHRY, CDR2 SYGVKD. This CDR3 is 13 amino acids long. Here the CDR3 reads CAGGGQANTEAFF. CDR3 coding DNA: TGTGCCGGAGGGGGACAGGCAAACACTGAAGCTTTCTTT.

This sequence joins TRBV7-2 and TRBJ2-1; perhaps TRBD2 as D (6 bases). The CDR3 sequence is 15 residues long. The germline V gene has CDR1 SGHTA and CDR2 FQGNSA. V lost 4 bases and J 4 bases, leaving 14 bases between the germline ends. CDR3 sequence reads: CASSSWGEVYNEQFF. The CDR3, as DNA: TGTGCCAGCAGCTCGTGGGGGGAAGTTTACAATGAGCAGTTCTTC. Full variable domain (rest looked up from reference TRBV7-2 and TRBJ2-1): GAGVSQSPSNKVTEKGKDVELRCDPISGHTALYWYRQSLGQGLEFLIYFQGNSAPDKSGLPSDRFSAERTGGSVSTLTIQRTQQEDSAVYLCASSSWGEVYNEQFFGPGTRLTVL.

V and J are TRBV18 and TRBJ1-6; D ambiguous. Germline CDR1 is KGHSH and CDR2 is LQKENI. The germline V and J ends were trimmed by 2 bases and 8 bases, with 13 bases remaining between them. The CDR3 contains 15 residues. This CDR3 reads CASSPDTGRDSPLHF. The CDR3 bases are TGTGCCAGCTCACCAGACACGGGCCGGGATTCACCCCTCCACTTT. The entire variable domain, with the rest obtained from reference TRBV18 and TRBJ1-6, is as follows: NAGVMQNPRHLVRRRGQEARLRCSPMKGHSHVYWYRQLPEEGLKFMVYLQKENIIDESGMPKERFSAEFPKEGPSILRIQQVVRGDSAAYFCASSPDTGRDSPLHFGNGTRLTVT.